The 26 T cell receptor beta chains presented below share a single source sample, sequenced in a study of identical twins (dated by TCRdb to about 2016). Libraries came from 5' RACE. Sequencing was performed on an Illumina HiSeq 2000. The public reads were reanalyzed by TCRdb: fastp trimming at Q25, MiXCR alignment, in-frame beta chains only. Records with the same CDR3 protein are collapsed into one entry carrying the most frequent genes and DNA. The sample yields 550,000 to 700,000 distinct CDR3 sequences; about 20% were counted once. The ten most abundant clones make up approximately 4.5% of the sample. The sample was also reused in another study, on T cells expressing NK-cell markers.

The specimen sequenced was PBMCs. Every receptor here comes from a woman between 18 and 29 years old in good health.

The chain couples TRBV7-2 to TRBJ2-1; TRBD1 matches at 7 bases. The CDR3 length is 15 residues. Germline V gene sequence: CDR1 SGHTA, CDR2 FQGNSA. With 3 bases clipped from V and 4 bases from J, the junction kept 6 bases outside the gene matches. The CDR3 DNA reads TGTGCCAGCAGCTTGTCGGCAGGGGGATACAATGAGCAGTTCTTC. This sequence encodes CASSLSAGGYNEQFF.

This clonotype occurred many times. V is TRBV29-1 and J is TRBJ1-5; possibly TRBD1 for D (5 bases). This CDR3 is 12 amino acids long. Trimming shortened V by 2 bases and J by 7 bases, and 9 bases separated the two germline ends. Germline V gives CDR1 SQVTM, CDR2 ANQGSEA. The CDR3 loop is CSVETGGQPQHF. In DNA, the CDR3 is TGCAGCGTTGAAACAGGTGGACAGCCCCAGCATTTT. Supplemented by reference TRBV29-1 and TRBJ1-5, the full variable domain reads SAVISQKPSRDICQRGTSLTIQCQVDSQVTMMFWYRQQPGQSLTLIATANQGSEATYESGFVIDKFPISRPNLTFSTLTVSNMSPEDSSIYLCSVETGGQPQHFGDGTRLSIL.

This clonotype has more than one count but fewer than ten. The CDR3 spells CASSLKRIYEQYF. The CDR3 DNA reads as TGTGCCAGCAGCTTAAAACGGATCTACGAGCAGTACTTC. The V call is TRBV7-2, the J call TRBJ2-7; D is undetermined. V dropped 2 bases and J dropped 3 bases, with 8 bases sitting between them. This CDR3 region has 13 residues. Germline V gives CDR1 SGHTA, CDR2 FQGNSA.

The rearrangement uses TRBV12-3 or TRBV12-4 and TRBJ1-1; TRBD1 might be the D (5 bases). The length of the CDR3 is 13 residues. Trimming shortened V by 7 bases and J by 5 bases, and 14 bases separated the two germline ends. The CDR3 loop is CASISPGRTEAFF. The CDR3 DNA reads as TGTGCCAGCATCTCACCAGGGAGGACTGAAGCTTTCTTT.

The chain is built from TRBV10-3 and TRBJ2-1; no definite D call. V lost 8 bases, J lost 3 bases, and 11 bases lay in between. This CDR3 is built from 13 residues. CDR1 and CDR2 (germline): ENHRY, SYGVKD. CDR3 sequence reads: CAIGVVFYNEQFF. Written as DNA, the CDR3 is TGTGCCATCGGGGTGGTGTTCTACAATGAGCAGTTCTTC.

This clonotype occurred many times. The J gene is TRBJ2-3, the V gene TRBV29-1; D possibly uses TRBD1 or TRBD2 (5 bases each). Trimming removed 4 bases at V and 4 bases at J, with 9 bases between. This CDR3 contains 12 residues. Germline assignment: CDR1 SQVTM and CDR2 ANQGSEA. The CDR3 loop reads CSVGDRPDTQYF. CDR3 DNA sequence: TGCAGCGTTGGGGACCGCCCAGATACGCAGTATTTT.

This clonotype was found a few times. V usage is TRBV6-1 and J usage is TRBJ2-1; 9 nucleotides match TRBD2. The CDR3 is made up of 13 amino acids. With V trimmed by 7 bases and J by 6 bases, 4 bases remained unmatched. Germline CDR1 MNHNS, CDR2 SASEGT. The CDR3 DNA reads as TGTGCCAGCACCGGGACTAGCATCAATGAGCAGTTCTTC. Translation: CASTGTSINEQFF.

This clonotype was observed a handful of times. The V and J genes are TRBV4-2 and TRBJ2-3; TRBD2 aligns across 7 bases. Germline V gene sequence: CDR1 LGHNA, CDR2 YNFKEQ. There are 13 residues in the CDR3. Unmatched junction bases numbered 2, after V lost 0 bases and J lost 8 bases. The CDR3 DNA follows: TGTGCCAGCAGCCAAGAGAGACTAGCTACGCAGTATTTT. Translation: CASSQERLATQYF.

The chain carries TRBV5-8 and TRBJ2-3; 14 bases agree with TRBD2. Trimming cost V 2 bases and J 6 bases; bases outside gene matches: 5. The CDR3 has 16 amino acids. CDR1 is SGHTS, CDR2 YDEGEE, per germline. The CDR3 loop reads CASSLGTSGSSDTQYF. The CDR3 region has the DNA TGTGCCAGCAGCTTAGGGACTAGCGGGAGTTCTGATACGCAGTATTTT.

This clonotype has just a few counts. The chain links TRBV5-1 to TRBJ2-2; D not certain. Trimming stripped 2 bases from V and 1 base from J, with 6 bases between. The CDR3 has 14 residues. CDR1 SGHRS and CDR2 YFSETQ come from the germline V gene. The CDR3 is CASSLEVNTGELFF. The CDR3 nucleotides read TGCGCCAGCAGCTTAGAAGTGAACACCGGGGAGCTGTTTTTT. The full variable domain, rest sourced from reference TRBV5-1 and TRBJ2-2, is KAGVTQTPRYLIKTRGQQVTLSCSPISGHRSVSWYQQTPGQGLQFLFEYFSETQRNKGNFPGRFSGRQFSNSRSEMNVSTLELGDSALYLCASSLEVNTGELFFGEGSRLTVL.

The chain uses TRBV12-3 or TRBV12-4 and TRBJ2-7, with a possible D match to TRBD1 (5 bases). The length of the CDR3 is 14 residues. Trimming took off 2 bases at V and 0 bases at J, with 8 bases between the two ends. CDR3 sequence reads: CASSLQDNSYEQYF. As DNA, the CDR3 is TGTGCCAGCAGTTTACAGGACAACTCCTACGAGCAGTACTTC.

This clonotype was detected many times. V usage is TRBV12-3 or TRBV12-4 and J usage is TRBJ2-3; D might be TRBD2 (5 bases). The V gene lost 6 bases and the J gene lost 0 bases, with 10 bases spanning the gap. This CDR3 has 14 residues. CDR3 sequence (DNA): TGTGCCAGCAGCCGGACTTCTAGCACAGATACGCAGTATTTT. It yields the protein CASSRTSSTDTQYF.

V gene TRBV7-2 combines with J gene TRBJ1-1; 7 bases are a match to TRBD1. The V gene's germline CDR1 is SGHTA and CDR2 FQGNSA. The CDR3 is 13 amino acids. Germline trimming cut 5 bases from V and 4 bases from J; bases unmatched to any gene: 4. The CDR3 region is CASSQGGRTEAFF. CDR3 sequence (DNA): TGTGCCAGCAGCCAAGGGGGCCGCACTGAAGCTTTCTTT.

This clonotype was recorded many times. Germline is not matched at one junction end, which may reflect a read error. The CDR3 reads CASSLAGGRNEQFF. CDR3 coding DNA: TGTGCCAGCAGCCTAGCGGGGGGGCGCAATGAGCAGTTCTTC. The chain employs TRBV5-1 and TRBJ2-1; TRBD2 matches 12 bases. Germline V gene sequence: CDR1 SGHRS, CDR2 YFSETQ. This CDR3 has 14 amino acids.

This clonotype was seen a few times. The chain couples TRBV6-5 to TRBJ1-1; 8 bases are a match to TRBD1. Losses at the gene ends were 6 bases for V and 4 bases for J; bases not matched to a gene: 13. There are 16 residues in the CDR3. Germline-derived CDR1 and CDR2 are MNHEY and SVGAGI. CDR3 bases: TGTGCCAGCAGGTACACAGCCCAGGGGGCGGGCACTGAAGCTTTCTTT. Its translation is CASRYTAQGAGTEAFF.

This clonotype was recorded at least ten times. The chain couples TRBV29-1 to TRBJ2-1; D not certain. Germline lookup yields CDR1 SQVTM and CDR2 ANQGSEA. The germline V and J ends were trimmed by 1 base and 8 bases, with 9 bases remaining between them. CDR3 size: 12 residues. The CDR3: CSVEGPGDEQFF. The CDR3 DNA follows: TGCAGCGTTGAAGGGCCGGGCGATGAGCAGTTCTTC.

This clonotype was found many times. The genes are TRBV12-3 or TRBV12-4 and TRBJ2-4; 8 bases line up with TRBD2. This CDR3 region has 16 residues. V shed 8 bases and J 0 bases; nucleotides not matched to a gene: 9. The DNA for the CDR3 is TGTGCCAGCCGGGGGGGTAGCGGACTAGCCAAAAACATTCAGTACTTC. This encodes CASRGGSGLAKNIQYF.

On this clonotype itself: One junction end disagrees with the germline gene, perhaps due to a read error. The chain employs TRBV12-3 or TRBV12-4 and TRBJ1-6, with D hard to call. The CDR3 totals 14 residues. This chain's CDR3 is CASRLDGLFSPLHF. Written as DNA, the CDR3 is TGTGCCAGCAGATTAGACGGACTTTTTTCACCCCTCCACTTT.

CDR3: CASSPPQGKNEQFF. CDR3 coding DNA: TGTGCCAGCTCACCACCTCAGGGTAAGAATGAGCAGTTCTTC. The rearrangement links TRBV18 to TRBJ2-1; D is possibly TRBD1 (5 bases). The CDR3 spans 14 residues. V lost 0 bases to trimming and J lost 7 bases, with 10 bases between them. The V gene's germline CDR1 is KGHSH and CDR2 LQKENI.

The V call is TRBV29-1, the J call TRBJ2-7; either TRBD1 or TRBD2 may fit D (6 bases each). V lost 5 bases to trimming and J lost 2 bases, with 16 bases between them. This CDR3 has 14 amino acids. The germline V gene encodes CDR1 SQVTM and CDR2 ANQGSEA. CDR3 DNA: TGCAGCGTTCAAAAGGGGGGCTGGACCTACGAGCAGTACTTC. Its translation: CSVQKGGWTYEQYF.

The J gene is TRBJ2-7, the V gene TRBV20-1; 9 bases fit TRBD1. The CDR3 length is 13 residues. Germline values: CDR1 DFQATT, CDR2 SNEGSKA (reference sequence). V dropped 4 bases and J dropped 5; count of bases not matched to a gene: 6. The CDR3 DNA reads as TGCAGTGCTAACCCGGGACAGGGAGACGAGCAGTACTTC. Its protein product is CSANPGQGDEQYF.

The chain uses TRBV5-1 and TRBJ2-7, with D hard to call. This CDR3 spans 12 amino acids. V was shortened by 0 bases and J by 7 bases, with 8 bases between the two germline ends. Germline V lookup: CDR1 SGHRS, CDR2 YFSETQ. This CDR3 is CASSLDFREQYF. CDR3 nucleotides: TGCGCCAGCAGCTTGGATTTTAGGGAGCAGTACTTC.

This clonotype was seen repeatedly, ten times or more. The V gene is TRBV29-1, the J gene TRBJ2-1; D uncertain. This CDR3 comprises 13 residues. V lost 4 bases to trimming and J lost 0 bases, with 7 bases between them. Looked up from germline, CDR1 is SQVTM and CDR2 is ANQGSEA. In DNA form, the CDR3 reads TGCAGCGTTGTGGTTAGCTCCTACAATGAGCAGTTCTTC. It specifies CSVVVSSYNEQFF.

This chain joins TRBV20-1 and TRBJ2-7, with 7 bases fitting TRBD1. V shed 2 bases, J shed 5 bases, and the junction held 12 bases outside the gene matches. Per germline, CDR1 DFQATT and CDR2 SNEGSKA (reference sequence). The CDR3 is made up of 15 amino acids. In DNA form, the CDR3 reads TGCAGTGCTAGACTTTTAACAGGGGCTGACAACGAGCAGTACTTC. It specifies CSARLLTGADNEQYF.

The chain combines TRBV6-1 with TRBJ2-7; possible D gene TRBD2, 5 bases. V lost 4 bases to trimming and J lost 2 bases, with 21 bases between them. This CDR3 contains 17 residues. Germline CDR1 MNHNS, CDR2 SASEGT. CDR3: CASSAYSSWRSPYEQYF. The CDR3 DNA follows: TGTGCCAGCAGTGCGTATTCCAGTTGGAGGTCCCCCTACGAGCAGTACTTC.

V gene TRBV18 combines with J gene TRBJ2-3; D might be TRBD1 (5 bases). The V gene's germline CDR1 is KGHSH and CDR2 LQKENI. The CDR3 extends over 16 amino acids. The V gene lost 2 bases and the J gene lost 3 bases, with 15 bases spanning the gap. In DNA form, the CDR3 reads TGTGCCAGCTCACCAAGCGTCCGCAGGGTGACAGATACGCAGTATTTT. It translates to CASSPSVRRVTDTQYF.